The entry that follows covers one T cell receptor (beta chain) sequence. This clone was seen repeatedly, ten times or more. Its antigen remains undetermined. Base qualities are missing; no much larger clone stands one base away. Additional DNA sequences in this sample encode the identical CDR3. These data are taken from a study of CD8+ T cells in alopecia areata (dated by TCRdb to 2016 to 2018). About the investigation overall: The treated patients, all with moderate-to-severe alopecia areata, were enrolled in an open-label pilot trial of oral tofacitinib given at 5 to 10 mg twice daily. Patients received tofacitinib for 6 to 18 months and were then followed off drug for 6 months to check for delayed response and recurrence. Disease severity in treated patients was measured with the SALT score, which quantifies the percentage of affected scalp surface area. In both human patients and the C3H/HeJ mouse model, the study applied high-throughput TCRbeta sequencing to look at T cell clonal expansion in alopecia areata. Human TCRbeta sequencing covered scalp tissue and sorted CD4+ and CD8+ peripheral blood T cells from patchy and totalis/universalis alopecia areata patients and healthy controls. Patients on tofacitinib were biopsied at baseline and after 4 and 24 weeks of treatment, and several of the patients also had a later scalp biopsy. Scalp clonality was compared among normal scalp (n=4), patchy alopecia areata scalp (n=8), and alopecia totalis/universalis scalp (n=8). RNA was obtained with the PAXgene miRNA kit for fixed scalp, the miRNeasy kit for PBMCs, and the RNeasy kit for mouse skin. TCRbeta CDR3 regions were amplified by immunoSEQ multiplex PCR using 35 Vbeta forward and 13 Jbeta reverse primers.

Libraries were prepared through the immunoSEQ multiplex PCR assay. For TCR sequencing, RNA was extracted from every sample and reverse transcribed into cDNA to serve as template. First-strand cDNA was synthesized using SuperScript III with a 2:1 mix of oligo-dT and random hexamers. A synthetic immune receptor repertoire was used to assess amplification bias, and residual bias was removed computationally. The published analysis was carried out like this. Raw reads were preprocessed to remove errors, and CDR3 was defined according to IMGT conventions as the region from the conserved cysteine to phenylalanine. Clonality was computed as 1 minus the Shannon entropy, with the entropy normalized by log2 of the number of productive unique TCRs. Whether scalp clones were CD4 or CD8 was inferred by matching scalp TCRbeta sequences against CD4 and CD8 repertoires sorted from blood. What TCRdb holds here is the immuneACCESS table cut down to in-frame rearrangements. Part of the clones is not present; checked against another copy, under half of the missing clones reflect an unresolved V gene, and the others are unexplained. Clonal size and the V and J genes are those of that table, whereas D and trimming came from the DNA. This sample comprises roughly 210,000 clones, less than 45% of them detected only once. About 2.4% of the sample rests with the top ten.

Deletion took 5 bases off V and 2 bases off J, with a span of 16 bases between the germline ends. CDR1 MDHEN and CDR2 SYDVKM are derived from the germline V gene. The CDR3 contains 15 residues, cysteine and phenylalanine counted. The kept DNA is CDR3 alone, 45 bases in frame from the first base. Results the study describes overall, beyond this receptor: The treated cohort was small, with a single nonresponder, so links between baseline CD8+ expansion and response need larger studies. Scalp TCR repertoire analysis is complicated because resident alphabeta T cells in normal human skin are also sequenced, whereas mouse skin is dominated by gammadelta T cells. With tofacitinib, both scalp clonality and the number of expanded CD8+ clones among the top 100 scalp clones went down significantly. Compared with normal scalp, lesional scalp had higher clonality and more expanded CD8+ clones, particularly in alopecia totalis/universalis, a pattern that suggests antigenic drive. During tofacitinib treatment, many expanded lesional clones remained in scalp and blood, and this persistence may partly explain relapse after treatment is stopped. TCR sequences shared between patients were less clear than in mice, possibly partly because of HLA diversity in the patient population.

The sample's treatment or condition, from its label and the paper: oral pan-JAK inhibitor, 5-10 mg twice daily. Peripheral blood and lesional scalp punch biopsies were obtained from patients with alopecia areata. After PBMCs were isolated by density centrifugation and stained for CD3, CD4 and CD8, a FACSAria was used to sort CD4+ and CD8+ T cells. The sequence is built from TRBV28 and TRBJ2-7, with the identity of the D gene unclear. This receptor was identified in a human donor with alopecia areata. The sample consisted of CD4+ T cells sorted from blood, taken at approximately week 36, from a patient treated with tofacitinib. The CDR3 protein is CASSLSPRMAYEQYF. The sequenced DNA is TGTGCCAGCAGTCTATCCCCTAGGATGGCCTACGAGCAGTACTTC. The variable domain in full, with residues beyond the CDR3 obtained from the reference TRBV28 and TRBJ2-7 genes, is DVKVTQSSRYLVKRTGEKVFLECVQDMDHENMFWYRQDPGLGLRLIYFSYDVKMKEKGDIPEGYSVSREKKERFSLILESASTNQTSMYLCASSLSPRMAYEQYFGPGTRLTVT.